This is a list of T cell receptor beta chains from one sample in a study of beta chain features in type 1 diabetes. Using immunoSEQ multiplex PCR, the repertoire was profiled, and TCRdb retains in-frame clones only, with some absent. The sample holds 160,000 or so clones, 9% seen once. Sequenced sample: central memory CD4+ T cells from blood. These receptors were taken from a young woman with type 1 diabetes. CDR3s include the opening cysteine and the closing phenylalanine or tryptophan. Fields, in order: V gene, D gene, J gene, clone size, CDR3 protein, CDR3 DNA. A D gene is named only where the DNA matches it firmly. Not all rows give a size; the values are once, few, many and, for expanded clones, a class.

TRBV19	TRBD2	TRBJ2-1	few	CASSRSLAGGFDEQFF	TGTGCCAGTAGTAGATCACTAGCGGGAGGTTTCGATGAGCAGTTCTTC
TRBV30	NA	TRBJ1-2	few	CAWSSAGHGYTF	TGTGCCTGGAGTTCGGCAGGGCATGGCTACACCTTC
TRBV2	NA	TRBJ2-7	few	CASTLYLAYEQYF	TGTGCCAGCACCCTATATCTAGCGTATGAGCAGTACTTC
TRBV2	TRBD1	TRBJ1-4	few	CASSGRQGLNEKLFF	TGTGCCAGCAGTGGCCGACAGGGCCTTAATGAAAAACTGTTTTTT
TRBV10-3	TRBD2	TRBJ2-7	NA	CAISSPSGWAYEQYF	TGTGCCATCAGTAGCCCTAGCGGGTGGGCCTACGAGCAGTACTTC
TRBV14	NA	TRBJ1-1	few	CASSPPGAFNAEAFF	TGTGCCAGCAGCCCCCCAGGGGCCTTCAACGCTGAAGCTTTCTTT
TRBV27	TRBD1	TRBJ1-2	few	CASGRQGTAYGYTF	TGTGCCAGCGGGAGACAGGGAACCGCTTATGGCTACACCTTC
TRBV19	NA	TRBJ1-1	few	CASLTRGRNTEAFF	TGTGCCAGTTTAACACGTGGCCGGAACACTGAAGCTTTCTTT
TRBV5-4	TRBD2	TRBJ2-3	few	CASSGRRLAATDTQYF	TGTGCCAGCAGCGGAAGACGACTAGCGGCCACAGATACGCAGTATTTT
TRBV18	NA	TRBJ2-2	NA	CASSPPISSNTGELFF	TGTGCCAGCTCACCACCGATCAGTTCGAACACCGGGGAGCTGTTTTTT
TRBV29-1	TRBD1	TRBJ1-4	few	CSAGPGQGFGEKLFF	TGCAGCGCCGGCCCGGGACAGGGGTTCGGTGAAAAACTGTTTTTT
TRBV25-1	NA	TRBJ2-3	NA	CASRGGQSTDTQYF	TGTGCCAGCAGGGGGGGACAGAGCACAGATACGCAGTATTTT